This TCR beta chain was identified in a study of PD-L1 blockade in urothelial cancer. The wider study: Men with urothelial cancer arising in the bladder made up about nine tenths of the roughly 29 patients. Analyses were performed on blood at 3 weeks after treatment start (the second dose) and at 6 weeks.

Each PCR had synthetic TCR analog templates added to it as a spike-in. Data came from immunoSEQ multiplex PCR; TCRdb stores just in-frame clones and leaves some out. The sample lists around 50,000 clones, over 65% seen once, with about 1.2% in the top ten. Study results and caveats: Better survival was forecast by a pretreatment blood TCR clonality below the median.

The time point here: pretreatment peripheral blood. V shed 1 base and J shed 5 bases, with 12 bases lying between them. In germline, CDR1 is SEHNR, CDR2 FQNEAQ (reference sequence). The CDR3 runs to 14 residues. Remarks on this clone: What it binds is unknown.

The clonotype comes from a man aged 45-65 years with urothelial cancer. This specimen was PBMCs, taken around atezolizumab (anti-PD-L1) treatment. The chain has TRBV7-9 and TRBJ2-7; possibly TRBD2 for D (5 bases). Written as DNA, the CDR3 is TGTGCCAGCAGCTTAGACCTTCGGGGAAACGAGCAGTACTTC. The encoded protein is CASSLDLRGNEQYF.